This T cell receptor beta chain was found in a study of CD8 T cells in Susac syndrome. Random-hexamer reverse transcription was applied to roughly 0.5 to 1 ug RNA. Each CDR3 protein gets one entry after TCRdb re-called the immunoSEQ multiplex PCR reads with MiXCR. This sample yields a few hundred thousand distinct CDR3 sequences, of which more than 70% are seen a single time; approximately 0.12% belongs to the top ten. Germline CDR1 reads SGHRS; CDR2 reads YFSETQ. The CDR3 covers 14 residues. With 0 bases removed from V and 6 bases from J, the gap between germline ends came to 10 bases. The sequenced material came from CD8+ T cells from PBMCs. This chain uses TRBV5-1 with TRBJ2-1; D is possibly TRBD1 (5 bases). This receptor was taken from a human donor with multiple sclerosis. CDR3 sequence: CASSLEGIGNEQFF. The CDR3 DNA sequence: TGCGCCAGCAGCTTGGAGGGGATCGGCAATGAGCAGTTCTTC.